The clone carrying this T cell receptor (beta chain) was observed a handful of times. Its target is unknown. The sample comes from a study of identical twins. TCRdb ran MiXCR on the 5' RACE reads and lists one entry per CDR3 protein. Here the sample spans 690,000 or so distinct CDR3 sequences, around 6.1% being singletons. Germline CDR1 and CDR2: SQVTM and ANQGSEA. V lost 6 bases, J lost 7 bases, and 12 bases lay in between. The CDR3 length is 11 residues. Whole-study findings and limits: For monozygotic twins, models underestimated out-of-frame TCR alpha sharing.

The sequenced material came from naive T cells sorted from blood. This TCR derives from a man younger than 30 in good health. The chain joins TRBV29-1 to TRBJ1-1, with D possibly matching TRBD1 (5 bases). The chain's CDR3 is CSVDDSFEAFF. As DNA, the CDR3 is TGCAGCGTCGATGACAGCTTTGAAGCTTTCTTT.